Each of the 26 T cell receptor beta chains below was sequenced from the same sample in a study of blood T cell repertoires in COVID-19. Only in-frame clones appear in the TCRdb table, and some are missing; sequencing was by immunoSEQ multiplex PCR. The sample consists of roughly 230,000 clones, around four fifths of them appearing once. The sequencing sample was made of peripheral blood. These TCRs come from a woman aged 60-70 years with active or convalescent COVID-19.

The chain has TRBV19 and TRBJ2-1, with 7 bases aligning to TRBD1. The CDR3 is 14 residues long. Trimming at V came to 6 bases and at J to 8 bases, leaving 10 bases not matched to a gene. Germline assignment: CDR1 LNHDA and CDR2 SQIVND (reference sequence). This chain's CDR3 is CASSRQGLQDEQFF. The DNA of the CDR3 is TGTGCCAGTAGCAGACAGGGTTTACAGGATGAGCAGTTCTTC.

V usage is TRBV15 and J usage is TRBJ1-5; D gene unclear. Germline loops: CDR1 LNHNV, CDR2 YYDKDF (reference sequence). V was clipped by 0 bases and J by 6 bases, with 15 bases between them. The CDR3 runs to 16 residues. The chain's CDR3 is CATSREFGYRGQPQHF. In DNA form, the CDR3 reads TGTGCCACCAGCAGAGAGTTTGGGTATCGGGGTCAGCCCCAGCATTTT. Looking up the rest from reference TRBV15 and TRBJ1-5 gives the full variable domain: DAMVIQNPRYQVTQFGKPVTLSCSQTLNHNVMYWYQQKSSQAPKLLFHYYDKDFNNEADTPDNFQSRRPNTSFCFLDIRSPGLGDTAMYLCATSREFGYRGQPQHFGDGTRLSIL.

In the case of this clone: One junction end disagrees with the germline gene, perhaps due to a read error. The V call is TRBV7-7, the J call TRBJ2-5; 10 bases are a match to TRBD1. The CDR3 has 15 amino acids. Germline V lookup: CDR1 SSHAT, CDR2 FNYEAQ (reference sequence). The CDR3 nucleotides are TGTGCTAGCAGCTTAGTAGGGGACAGGGGTGAGACCCAGTACTTC. Protein: CASSLVGDRGETQYF.

This chain uses TRBV28 with TRBJ2-7, with 7 nucleotides matching TRBD1. This CDR3 region has 12 residues. The J segment lost 6 bases and the V segment lost 5 bases, leaving 4 bases of the junction unmatched. The V gene's germline CDR1 is MDHEN and CDR2 SYDVKM. For the CDR3, the DNA is TGTGCCAGCAGTACGACAGGGCGCGAGCAGTACGTC. It codes for CASSTTGREQYV.

The rearrangement links TRBV4-1 to TRBJ1-6; D gene uncertain. V was shortened by 0 bases and J by 5 bases, with 5 bases between the two germline ends. This CDR3 comprises 14 residues. CDR1 is MGHRA, CDR2 YSYEKL, per germline. CDR3 sequence reads: CASSQDPNNSPLHF. The CDR3 DNA is TGCGCCAGCAGCCAAGATCCAAATAATTCACCCCTCCACTTT.

The chain employs TRBV5-1 and TRBJ2-7; 9 nucleotides agree with TRBD2. The CDR3 contains 14 residues. The V gene's germline CDR1 is SGHRS and CDR2 YFSETQ. The J segment lost 3 bases and the V segment lost 5 bases, leaving 6 bases of the junction unmatched. CDR3 DNA: TGCGCCAGCAGGACGTTGACTAGCGGCTACGAGCAGTACTTC. It encodes CASRTLTSGYEQYF.

The chain carries TRBV19 and TRBJ2-3; TRBD1 matches 8 bases. Germline assignment: CDR1 LNHDA and CDR2 SQIVND (reference sequence). The CDR3 covers 15 residues. With V trimmed by 6 bases and J by 0 bases, 5 bases remained unmatched. CDR3 bases: TGTGCCAGTAGCGGGACAGGCTCTAGCACAGATACGCAGTATTTT. Protein: CASSGTGSSTDTQYF.

This rearrangement joins TRBV5-4 to TRBJ2-1, with D possibly matching TRBD1 (5 bases). Germline CDR1 and CDR2: SGHNT and YYREEE (reference sequence). CDR3 length equals 13 residues. Trimming left V 4 bases short and J 10 bases short, with 15 bases between. The CDR3 DNA is TGTGCCAGCAGCACCGAGGTCCCAGGGGAGCAGTTCTTC. Amino acid sequence: CASSTEVPGEQFF.

V usage is TRBV6-1 and J usage is TRBJ1-3; 9 bases line up with TRBD1. The J segment lost 3 bases and the V segment lost 4 bases, leaving 7 bases of the junction unmatched. Per the germline V gene, CDR1 is MNHNS and CDR2 is SASEGT. The CDR3 totals 16 residues. The CDR3 coding sequence is TGTGCCAGCAGTGCTAACAGGGGGCAGTTTGGAAACACCATATATTTT. It yields the protein CASSANRGQFGNTIYF.

The chain uses TRBV16 and TRBJ1-2; a weak D match, TRBD1 (6 bases). Germline V gives CDR1 KGHSY, CDR2 FQNENV. The CDR3 is 16 residues long. V was clipped by 1 base and J by 0 bases, with 12 bases between them. The CDR3 nucleotides read TGTGCCAGCAGCCAATTATCGACAGGTCCTAACTATGGCTACACCTTC. Translating it yields CASSQLSTGPNYGYTF. Combining the CDR3 with reference TRBV16 and TRBJ1-2 gives the whole variable domain GEEVAQTPKHLVRGEGQKAKLYCAPIKGHSYVFWYQQVLKNEFKFLISFQNENVFDETGMPKERFSAKCLPNSPCSLEIQATKLEDSAVYFCASSQLSTGPNYGYTFGSGTRLTVV.

The table lists this clone with a count of one. V is TRBV6-5 and J is TRBJ2-7; D possibly corresponds to TRBD1 (7 bases). This CDR3 comprises 15 residues. CDR1 and CDR2 (germline): MNHEY, SVGAGI. V lost 2 bases, J lost 1 base, and 12 bases lay in between. The CDR3 is CASSYEPGGSYEQYF. The CDR3 coding sequence is TGTGCCAGCAGTTACGAGCCAGGGGGGTCCTACGAGCAGTACTTC.

The chain joins TRBV7-2 to TRBJ2-5; D may be TRBD2 (6 bases). This CDR3 is 14 amino acids long. Germline CDR1 reads SGHTA; CDR2 reads FQGNSA. V was trimmed by 5 bases and J by 6 bases, leaving 16 bases between them. The CDR3 coding sequence is TGTGCCAGCAGCCCCCGGGGAGCGGGTAAGACCCAGTACTTC. Amino acid sequence: CASSPRGAGKTQYF. Together with reference TRBV7-2 and TRBJ2-5, the CDR3 gives the full variable domain: GAGVSQSPSNKVTEKGKDVELRCDPISGHTALYWYRQSLGQGLEFLIYFQGNSAPDKSGLPSDRFSAERTGGSVSTLTIQRTQQEDSAVYLCASSPRGAGKTQYFGPGTRLLVL.

The chain recombines TRBV5-1 with TRBJ2-7, with TRBD2 as a possible D gene (5 bases). Germline V gives CDR1 SGHRS, CDR2 YFSETQ. The germline V and J ends were trimmed by 4 bases and 0 bases, with 11 bases remaining between them. The CDR3 sequence is 14 residues long. The CDR3 DNA is TGCGCCAGCAGCCCGTTCGGGGTCTCCTACGAGCAGTACTTC. Translated, it gives CASSPFGVSYEQYF.

This clone was detected only once. The CDR3 DNA reads TGTGCCAGCAGTTTACCGGCTACTCGAGGGTCCCCTAACTATGGCTACACCTTC. Translated: CASSLPATRGSPNYGYTF. The chain recombines TRBV28 with TRBJ1-2; D is uncertain. The CDR3 sequence is 18 residues long. Trimming cost V 2 bases and J 0 bases, with 19 bases left between them. The germline V gene encodes CDR1 MDHEN and CDR2 SYDVKM.

The chain links TRBV6-1 to TRBJ2-7; TRBD1 might be the D (5 bases). The CDR3 covers 14 residues. The V end lost 0 bases, the J end lost 2 bases, and 8 bases lay between the germline ends. Per the germline V gene, CDR1 is MNHNS and CDR2 is SASEGT. CDR3: CASSEAGDTYEQYV. CDR3 nucleotide sequence: TGTGCCAGCAGTGAAGCAGGGGATACCTACGAGCAGTACGTC.

This clone was found once. V and J are TRBV7-2 and TRBJ2-7; D might be TRBD2 (5 bases). With 1 base removed from V and 3 bases from J, the gap between germline ends came to 13 bases. This CDR3 is built from 15 residues. From germline, CDR1 is SGHTA and CDR2 FQGNSA. The CDR3 DNA reads TGTGCCAGCAGCTTAGATCGAAGGGCGGGCTACGAGCAGTACTTC. The encoded protein is CASSLDRRAGYEQYF.

The chain couples TRBV5-6 to TRBJ2-1; 10 nucleotides agree with TRBD2. V gave up 4 bases and J gave up 5 bases; unmatched junction bases: 3. Germline loops: CDR1 SGHDT, CDR2 YYEEEE. There are 14 residues in the CDR3. As DNA, the CDR3 is TGTGCCAGCAGCCCCGGGACTAGCGACAATGAGCAGTTCTTC. Its protein product is CASSPGTSDNEQFF.

The V call is TRBV13, the J call TRBJ1-5, with TRBD1 matching 8 bases. The CDR3 has 14 amino acids. Germline CDR1 reads PRHDT; CDR2 reads FYEKMQ (reference sequence). Trimming cost V 2 bases and J 6 bases; bases outside gene matches: 3. The CDR3 sequence is CASSLSGGSQPQHF. DNA for the CDR3: TGTGCCAGCAGCTTATCAGGGGGCAGTCAGCCCCAGCATTTT.

This clone occurred once. The chain combines TRBV18 with TRBJ2-3, with D tentatively TRBD1 (5 bases). This CDR3 spans 16 amino acids. V was cut by 1 base and J by 1 base, with 12 bases left in between. Germline CDR1 and CDR2: KGHSH and LQKENI. The DNA of the CDR3 is TGTGCCAGCTCACCACGTTTCAGGGAAGGCACAGATACGCAGTATTTT. Amino acids: CASSPRFREGTDTQYF. Full variable domain (missing parts from reference TRBV18 and TRBJ2-3): NAGVMQNPRHLVRRRGQEARLRCSPMKGHSHVYWYRQLPEEGLKFMVYLQKENIIDESGMPKERFSAEFPKEGPSILRIQQVVRGDSAAYFCASSPRFREGTDTQYFGPGTRLTVL.

This clone was seen just once. The rearrangement uses TRBV4-2 and TRBJ2-1, with TRBD2 matching 7 bases. With V trimmed by 4 bases and J by 5 bases, 8 bases remained unmatched. Germline loops: CDR1 LGHNA, CDR2 YNFKEQ. The CDR3 runs 15 residues. The CDR3 protein is CASSPRGGDDNEQFF. The CDR3 DNA reads as TGTGCCAGCAGCCCCCGTGGGGGGGATGACAATGAGCAGTTCTTC.

The chain couples TRBV27 to TRBJ1-5; 11 positions match TRBD1. The CDR3 runs to 16 residues. J was trimmed by 3 bases and V by 5 bases; bases with no gene match: 6. In germline, CDR1 is MNHEY, CDR2 SMNVEV (reference sequence). As DNA, the CDR3 is TGTGCCAGCAGTCCCCGGGACAGGGGGTTCAATCAGCCCCAGCATTTT. This translates into CASSPRDRGFNQPQHF.

The chain links TRBV6-5 to TRBJ1-1, with D perhaps matching TRBD1 (5 bases). The germline V and J ends were trimmed by 7 bases and 1 base, with 13 bases remaining between them. In germline, CDR1 is MNHEY, CDR2 SVGAGI. The CDR3 loop spans 14 amino acids. In DNA, the CDR3 is TGTGCCAGCACTTGGGACTCCCAGAACACTGAAGCTTTCTTT. Translated, it gives CASTWDSQNTEAFF.

This clone turned up a few times. CDR3 residues: CASSSPGDYEQYF. CDR3 nucleotide sequence: TGTGCCAGTAGTTCGCCGGGGGACTACGAGCAGTACTTC. The rearrangement uses TRBV19 and TRBJ2-7, with D perhaps TRBD2 (6 bases). The germline CDR1 and CDR2 sequences are LNHDA and SQIVND (reference sequence). The CDR3 totals 13 residues. V was clipped by 5 bases and J by 3 bases, with 11 bases between them. The full variable domain, with the rest looked up from reference TRBV19 and TRBJ2-7, is DGGITQSPKYLFRKEGQNVTLSCEQNLNHDAMYWYRQDPGQGLRLIYYSQIVNDFQKGDIAEGYSVSREKKESFPLTVTSAQKNPTAFYLCASSSPGDYEQYFGPGTRLTVT.

The rearrangement joins TRBV11-3 to TRBJ2-7; D ambiguous. The germline CDR1 and CDR2 sequences are SGHNT and YENEEA. V was clipped by 6 bases and J by 1 base, with 7 bases between them. CDR3 length: 12 residues. The CDR3, as DNA: TGTGCCAGCAGAAGAGATTCCTACGAGCAGTACTTC. It specifies CASRRDSYEQYF.

V gene TRBV5-1 combines with J gene TRBJ1-2; 8 bases line up with TRBD1. Germline CDR1 SGHRS, CDR2 YFSETQ. The CDR3 has 14 residues. V lost 4 bases and J lost 7; bases outside the gene matches: 9. In nucleotides, the CDR3 is TGCGCCAGCAGCCCTGGGACAGGCTCAGGTGGCTACACCTTC. Translated: CASSPGTGSGGYTF.

This clone has just one count. CDR3 coding DNA: TGCGCCAGCACCCAGGGGGCAGGGAACACTGAAGCTTTCTTT. Translation: CASTQGAGNTEAFF. This chain uses TRBV5-1 with TRBJ1-1; 8 nucleotides align to TRBD1. V gave up 6 bases and J gave up 1 base; unmatched junction bases: 5. CDR3 length equals 14 residues. The germline CDR1 and CDR2 sequences are SGHRS and YFSETQ.